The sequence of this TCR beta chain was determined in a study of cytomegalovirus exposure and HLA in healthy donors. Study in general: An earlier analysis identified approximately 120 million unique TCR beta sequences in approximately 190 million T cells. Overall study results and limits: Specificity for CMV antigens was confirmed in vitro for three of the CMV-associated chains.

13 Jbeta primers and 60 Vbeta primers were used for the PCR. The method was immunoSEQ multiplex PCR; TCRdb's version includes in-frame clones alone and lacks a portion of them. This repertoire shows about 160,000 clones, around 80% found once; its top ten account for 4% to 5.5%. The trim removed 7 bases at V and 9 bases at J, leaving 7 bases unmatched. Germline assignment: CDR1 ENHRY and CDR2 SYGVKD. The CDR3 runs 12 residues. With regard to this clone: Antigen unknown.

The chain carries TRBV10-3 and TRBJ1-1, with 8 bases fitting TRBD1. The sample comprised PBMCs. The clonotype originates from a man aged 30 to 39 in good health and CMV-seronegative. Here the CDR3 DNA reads TGTGCCATCAATACAGGGGGTCCCCAAGCTTTCTTT. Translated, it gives CAINTGGPQAFF.